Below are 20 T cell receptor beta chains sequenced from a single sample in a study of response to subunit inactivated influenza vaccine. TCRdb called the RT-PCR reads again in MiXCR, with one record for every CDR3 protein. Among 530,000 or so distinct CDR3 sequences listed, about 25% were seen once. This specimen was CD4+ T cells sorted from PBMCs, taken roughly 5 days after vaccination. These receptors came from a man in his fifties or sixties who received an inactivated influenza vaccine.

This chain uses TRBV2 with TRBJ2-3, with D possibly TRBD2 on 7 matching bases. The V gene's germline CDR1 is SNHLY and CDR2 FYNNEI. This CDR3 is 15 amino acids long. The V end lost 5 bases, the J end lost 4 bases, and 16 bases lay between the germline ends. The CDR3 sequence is CASSLGGARSDTQYF. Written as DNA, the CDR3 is TGTGCCAGCAGTCTTGGGGGGGCGCGCTCAGATACGCAGTATTTT.

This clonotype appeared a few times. The CDR3 sequence: CASSYSRAVDEQFF. In nucleotides, the CDR3 is TGTGCCAGCAGTTACTCTCGGGCAGTCGATGAGCAGTTCTTC. The V and J genes are TRBV6-5 and TRBJ2-1; D is unresolved. The CDR3 spans 14 residues. Germline CDR1 and CDR2: MNHEY and SVGAGI. The ends were cut back, 0 bases at V and 8 bases at J, with 11 bases in the middle.

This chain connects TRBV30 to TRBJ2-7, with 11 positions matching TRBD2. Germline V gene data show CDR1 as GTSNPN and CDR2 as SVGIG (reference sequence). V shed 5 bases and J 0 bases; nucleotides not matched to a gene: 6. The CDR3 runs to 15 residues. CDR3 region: CAWGRGLAVSYEQYF. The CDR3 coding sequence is TGTGCCTGGGGACGGGGACTAGCGGTCTCCTACGAGCAGTACTTC.

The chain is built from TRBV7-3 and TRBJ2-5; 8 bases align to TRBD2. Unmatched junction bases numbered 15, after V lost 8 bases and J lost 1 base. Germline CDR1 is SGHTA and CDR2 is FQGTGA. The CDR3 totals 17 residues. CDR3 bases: TGTGCCAGCCATATTTCTAGCGGGCGGCGGGGCCAAGAGACCCAGTACTTC. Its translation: CASHISSGRRGQETQYF.

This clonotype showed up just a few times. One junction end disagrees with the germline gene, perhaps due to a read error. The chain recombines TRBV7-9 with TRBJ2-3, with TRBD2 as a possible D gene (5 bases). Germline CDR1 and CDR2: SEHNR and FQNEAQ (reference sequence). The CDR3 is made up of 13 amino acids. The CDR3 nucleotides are TGTGCCAGCAGCTTAGAGGGCCGGACTGGAACCCTTTTT. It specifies CASSLEGRTGTLF.

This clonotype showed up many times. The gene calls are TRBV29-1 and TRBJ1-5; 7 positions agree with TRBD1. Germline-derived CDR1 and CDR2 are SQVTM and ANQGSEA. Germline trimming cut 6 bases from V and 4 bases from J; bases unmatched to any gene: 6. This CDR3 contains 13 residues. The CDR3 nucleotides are TGCAGCGTAAGGACAGGCGGGAATCAGCCCCAGCATTTT. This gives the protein CSVRTGGNQPQHF.

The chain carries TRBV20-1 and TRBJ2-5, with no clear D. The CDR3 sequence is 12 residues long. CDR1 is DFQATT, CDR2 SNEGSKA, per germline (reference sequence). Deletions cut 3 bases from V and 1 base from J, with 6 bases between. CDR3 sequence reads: CSASSVQETQYF. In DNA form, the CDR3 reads TGCAGTGCTAGTTCCGTCCAAGAGACCCAGTACTTC.

The CDR3 loop is CSARTRGTYNSPLHF. The CDR3 DNA sequence: TGCAGTGCTAGAACCAGGGGAACATATAATTCACCCCTCCACTTT. V usage is TRBV20-1 and J usage is TRBJ1-6; D perhaps matches TRBD1 (6 bases). The CDR3 runs 15 residues. Trimming cost V 2 bases and J 4 bases, with 12 bases left between them. Germline V gives CDR1 DFQATT, CDR2 SNEGSKA (reference sequence).

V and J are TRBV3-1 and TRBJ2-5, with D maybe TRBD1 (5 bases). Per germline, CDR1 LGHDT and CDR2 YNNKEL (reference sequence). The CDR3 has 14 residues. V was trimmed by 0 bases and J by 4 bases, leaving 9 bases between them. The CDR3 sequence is CASSQDLQGETQYF. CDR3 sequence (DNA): TGTGCCAGCAGCCAAGATCTGCAGGGAGAGACCCAGTACTTC.

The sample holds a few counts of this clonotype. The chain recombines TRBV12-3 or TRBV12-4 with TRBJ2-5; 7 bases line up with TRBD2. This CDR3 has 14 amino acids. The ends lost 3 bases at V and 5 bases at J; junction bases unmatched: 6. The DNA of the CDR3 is TGTGCCAGCAGTTTCGGGGAGGGTGGTGAGACCCAGTACTTC. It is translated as CASSFGEGGETQYF.

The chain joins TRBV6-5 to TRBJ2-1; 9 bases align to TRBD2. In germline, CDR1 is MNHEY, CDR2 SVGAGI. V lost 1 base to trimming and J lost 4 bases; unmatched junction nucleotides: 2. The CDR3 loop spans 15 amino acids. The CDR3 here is CASSYWRGGYNEQFF. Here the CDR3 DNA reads TGTGCCAGCAGTTACTGGCGGGGGGGGTACAATGAGCAGTTCTTC.

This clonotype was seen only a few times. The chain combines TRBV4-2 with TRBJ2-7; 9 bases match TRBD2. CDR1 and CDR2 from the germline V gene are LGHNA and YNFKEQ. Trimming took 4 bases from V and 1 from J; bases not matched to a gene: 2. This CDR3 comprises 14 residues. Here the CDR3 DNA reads TGTGCCAGCAGCCCGGCGGGAGGGTCCTACGAGCAGTACTTC. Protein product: CASSPAGGSYEQYF.

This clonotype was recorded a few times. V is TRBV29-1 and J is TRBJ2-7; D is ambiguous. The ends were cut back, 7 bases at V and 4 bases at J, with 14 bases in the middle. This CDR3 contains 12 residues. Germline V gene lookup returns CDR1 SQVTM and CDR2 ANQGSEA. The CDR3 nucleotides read TGCAGCGCCATTTTGGCCGGTTACGAGCAGTACTTC. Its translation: CSAILAGYEQYF.

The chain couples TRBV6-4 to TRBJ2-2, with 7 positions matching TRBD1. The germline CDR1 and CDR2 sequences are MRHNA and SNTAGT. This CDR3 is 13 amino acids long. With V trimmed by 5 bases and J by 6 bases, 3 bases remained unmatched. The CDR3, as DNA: TGTGCCAGCAGTCGGGACAGCCCCGGGGAGCTGTTTTTT. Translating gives CASSRDSPGELFF.

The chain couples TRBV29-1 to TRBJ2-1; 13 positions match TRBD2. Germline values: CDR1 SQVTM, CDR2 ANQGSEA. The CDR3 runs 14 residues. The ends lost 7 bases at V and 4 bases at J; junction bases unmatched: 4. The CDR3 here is CSGGLAGPYNEQFF. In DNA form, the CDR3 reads TGCAGCGGGGGACTAGCGGGGCCTTACAATGAGCAGTTCTTC.

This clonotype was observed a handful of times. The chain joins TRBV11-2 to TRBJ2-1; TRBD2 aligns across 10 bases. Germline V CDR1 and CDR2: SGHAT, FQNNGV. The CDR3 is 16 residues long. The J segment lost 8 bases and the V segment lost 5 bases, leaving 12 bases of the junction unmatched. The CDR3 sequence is CASSPRGSGRSDEQFF. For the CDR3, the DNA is TGTGCCAGCAGCCCCCGGGGTAGCGGGAGGTCCGATGAGCAGTTCTTC.

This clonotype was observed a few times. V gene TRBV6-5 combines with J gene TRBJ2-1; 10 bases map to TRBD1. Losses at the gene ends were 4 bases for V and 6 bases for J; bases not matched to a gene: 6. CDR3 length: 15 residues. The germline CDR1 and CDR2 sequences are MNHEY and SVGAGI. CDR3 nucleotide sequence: TGTGCCAGCAGTTCGACAGGGGGCCCGCTCAATGAGCAGTTCTTC. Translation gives CASSSTGGPLNEQFF.

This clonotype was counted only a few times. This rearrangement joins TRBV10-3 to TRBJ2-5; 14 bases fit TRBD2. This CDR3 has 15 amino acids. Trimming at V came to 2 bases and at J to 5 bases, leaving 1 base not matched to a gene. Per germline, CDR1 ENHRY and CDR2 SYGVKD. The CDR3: CAISEGTSGGETQYF. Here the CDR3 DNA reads TGTGCCATCAGTGAGGGGACTAGCGGGGGTGAGACCCAGTACTTC.

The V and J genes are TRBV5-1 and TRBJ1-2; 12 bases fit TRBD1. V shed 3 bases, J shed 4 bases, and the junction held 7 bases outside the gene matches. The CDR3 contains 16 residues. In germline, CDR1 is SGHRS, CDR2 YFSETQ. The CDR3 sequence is CASSSVTGQGAYGYTF. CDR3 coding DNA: TGCGCCAGCAGCTCTGTTACGGGACAGGGGGCCTATGGCTACACCTTC. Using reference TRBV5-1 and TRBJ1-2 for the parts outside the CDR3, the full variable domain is KAGVTQTPRYLIKTRGQQVTLSCSPISGHRSVSWYQQTPGQGLQFLFEYFSETQRNKGNFPGRFSGRQFSNSRSEMNVSTLELGDSALYLCASSSVTGQGAYGYTFGSGTRLTVV.

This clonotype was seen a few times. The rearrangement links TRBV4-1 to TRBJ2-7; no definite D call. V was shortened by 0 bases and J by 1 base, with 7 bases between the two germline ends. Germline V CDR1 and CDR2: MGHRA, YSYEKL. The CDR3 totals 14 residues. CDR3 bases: TGCGCCAGCAGCCAAGACCACAGTTCCTACGAGCAGTACTTC. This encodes CASSQDHSSYEQYF.